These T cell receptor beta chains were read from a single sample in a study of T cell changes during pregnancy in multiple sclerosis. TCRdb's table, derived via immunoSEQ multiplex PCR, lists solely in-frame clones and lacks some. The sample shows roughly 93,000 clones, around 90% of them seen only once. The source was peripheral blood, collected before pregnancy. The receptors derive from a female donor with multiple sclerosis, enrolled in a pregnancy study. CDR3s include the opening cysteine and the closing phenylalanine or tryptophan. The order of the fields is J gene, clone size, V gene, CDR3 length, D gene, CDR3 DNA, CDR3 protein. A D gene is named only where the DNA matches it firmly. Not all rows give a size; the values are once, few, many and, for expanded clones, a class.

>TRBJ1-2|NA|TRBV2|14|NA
TGTGCCAGCAGCCAGGGAAGCTTTGGCTTTGGCTACACCTTC
CASSQGSFGFGYTF
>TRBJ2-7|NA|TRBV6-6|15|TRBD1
TGTGCCAGCCGGGCCGACAGGGGTACGTCCTACGAGCAGTACTTC
CASRADRGTSYEQYF
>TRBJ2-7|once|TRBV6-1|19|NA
TGTGCCAGCAGTGGGTCGACCTCAGGATCACAACGGCCAACCTACGAGCAGTACTTC
CASSGSTSGSQRPTYEQYF
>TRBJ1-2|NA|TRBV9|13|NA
TGTGCCAGCAGCGTAGGAGGAGGGTATGGCTACACCTTC
CASSVGGGYGYTF
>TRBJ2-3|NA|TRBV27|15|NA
TGTGCCAGCAGTTCAAGCGGAGCCCCCACAGATACGCAGTATTTT
CASSSSGAPTDTQYF
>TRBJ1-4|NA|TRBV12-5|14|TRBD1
TGTGCTAGTGGGTGGACAGGGGGGGATGAAAAACTGTTTTTT
CASGWTGGDEKLFF
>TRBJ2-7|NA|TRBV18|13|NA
TGTGCCAGCTCAGGTCTAGGCACCTACGAGCAGTACTTC
CASSGLGTYEQYF
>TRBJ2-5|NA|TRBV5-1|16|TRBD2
TGCGCCAGCAGCGTAACTAGCGGGGGCCCCCAAGAGACCCAGTACTTC
CASSVTSGGPQETQYF
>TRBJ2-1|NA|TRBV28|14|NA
TGTGCCAGCAGTTTAGGTGGAGCTTACAATGAGCAGTTCTTC
CASSLGGAYNEQFF
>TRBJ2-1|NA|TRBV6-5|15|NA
TGTGCCAGCAGTTACTCTAGCGGATCCTACAATGAGCAGTTCTTC
CASSYSSGSYNEQFF
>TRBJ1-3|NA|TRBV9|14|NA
TGTGCCAGCAGCGGGGACATCTCTGGAAACACCATATATTTT
CASSGDISGNTIYF
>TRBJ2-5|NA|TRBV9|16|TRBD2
TGTGCCAGCAGCGAAAGGATAGCGGGGGGCGGGGAGACCCAGTACTTC
CASSERIAGGGETQYF
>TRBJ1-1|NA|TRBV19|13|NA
TGTGCCAGTAGTATTGGGTCGCGGTTGGAAGCTTTCTTT
CASSIGSRLEAFF
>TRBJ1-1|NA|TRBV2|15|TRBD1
TGTGCCAGCAGTGTGACCGGGACAGGGAGGACTGAAGCTTTCTTT
CASSVTGTGRTEAFF
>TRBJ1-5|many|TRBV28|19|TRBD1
TGTGCCAGCAGTTTCCCCGGGGCAGGGGGCCAATATAGCAATCAGCCCCAGCATTTT
CASSFPGAGGQYSNQPQHF
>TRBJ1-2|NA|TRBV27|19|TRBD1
TGTGCCAGCAGTTTATTGGGGCCCCGGCAGGTGACAGGGAACTATGGCTACACCTTC
CASSLLGPRQVTGNYGYTF
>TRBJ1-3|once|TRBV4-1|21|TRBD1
TGCGCCAGCAGCCCAACACTGAGCCGGGCGGGACAGGGGACCTCTGGAAACACCATATATTTT
CASSPTLSRAGQGTSGNTIYF
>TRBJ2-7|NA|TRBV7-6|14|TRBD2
TGTGCCAGCAGCTCGGGACTAGCCGGTTACGAGCAGTACTTC
CASSSGLAGYEQYF
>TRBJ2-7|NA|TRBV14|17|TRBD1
TGTGCCAGCAGCCAACACGACAGGGGAAGAAGACCCTACGAGCAGTACTTC
CASSQHDRGRRPYEQYF
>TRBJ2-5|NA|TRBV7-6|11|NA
TGTGCCAGCAGCTTAACGTCCAGGGTGGACTTC
CASSLTSRVDF
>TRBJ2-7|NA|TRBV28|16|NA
TGTGCCAGCAGTTTAGCCGGAAGGGGCTTCTCCTACGAGCAGTACTTC
CASSLAGRGFSYEQYF
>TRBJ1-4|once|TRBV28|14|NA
TGTGCCAGCAGTGCAGGGGTAGGTAATGAAAAACTGTTTTTT
CASSAGVGNEKLFF
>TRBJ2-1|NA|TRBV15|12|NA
TGTGCCACGTCGCAGGGGGGCAATGAGCAGTTCTTC
CATSQGGNEQFF
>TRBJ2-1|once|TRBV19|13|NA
TGTGCCAGTGAACAGGGTGTTCACAATGAGCAGTTCTTC
CASEQGVHNEQFF
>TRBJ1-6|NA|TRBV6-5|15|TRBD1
TGTGCCAGCAGTGGGGACAGGGGACCGAATTCACCCCTCCACTTT
CASSGDRGPNSPLHF
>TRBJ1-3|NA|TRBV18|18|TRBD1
TGTGCCAGCTCACCAAGCCCGGGACAGGGCCAGGGTGGAAACACCATATATTTT
CASSPSPGQGQGGNTIYF
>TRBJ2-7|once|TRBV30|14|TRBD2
TGTGCCTGGAAACCTAGCGGGATTGCGTACGAGCAGTACTTC
CAWKPSGIAYEQYF
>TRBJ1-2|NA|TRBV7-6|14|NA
TGTGCCAGCAGCCCCGTGGGGGGGGTGGGAGGCTACACCTTC
CASSPVGGVGGYTF
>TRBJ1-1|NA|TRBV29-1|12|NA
TGCAGCGTCACACAGGTGAACACTGAAGCTTTCTTT
CSVTQVNTEAFF
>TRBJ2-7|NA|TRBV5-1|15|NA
TGCGCCAGCAGCTCCGCCAGCCCGGGGGTCGACGAGCAGTACTTC
CASSSASPGVDEQYF
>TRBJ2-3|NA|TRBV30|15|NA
TGTGCCTGGAGTGTTATGAGTCTCGGGAGAGATACGCAGTATTTT
CAWSVMSLGRDTQYF
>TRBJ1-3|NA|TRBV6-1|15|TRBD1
TGTGCCAGCAGTAAGGGACAGGGGGTCGGAAACACCATATATTTT
CASSKGQGVGNTIYF
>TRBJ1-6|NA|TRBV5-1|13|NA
TGCGCCAGCAGTCGGAGCCGTGAGAGGCCCCTCCACTTT
CASSRSRERPLHF
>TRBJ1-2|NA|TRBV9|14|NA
TGTGCCAGCAGCGCGACCGGGACAAGCTATGGCTACACCTTC
CASSATGTSYGYTF
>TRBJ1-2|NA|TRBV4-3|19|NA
TGCGCCAGCAGCCCCTACATTTCGGGCGACGGGACTATGGCTACTTGGCACACCTTC
CASSPYISGDGTMATWHTF
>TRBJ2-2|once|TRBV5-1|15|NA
TGCGCCAGCAGCTTGGCGGGGGAGAACACCGGGGAGCTGTTTTTT
CASSLAGENTGELFF
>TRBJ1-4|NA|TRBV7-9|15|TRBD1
TGTGCCAGCAGCCTTGGACAGGGGTATGGGGAAAAACTGTTTTTT
CASSLGQGYGEKLFF
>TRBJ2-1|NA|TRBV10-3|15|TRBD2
TGTGCCATCGCTAGCGGGCCCGAAGAGTACAATGAGCAGTTCTTC
CAIASGPEEYNEQFF